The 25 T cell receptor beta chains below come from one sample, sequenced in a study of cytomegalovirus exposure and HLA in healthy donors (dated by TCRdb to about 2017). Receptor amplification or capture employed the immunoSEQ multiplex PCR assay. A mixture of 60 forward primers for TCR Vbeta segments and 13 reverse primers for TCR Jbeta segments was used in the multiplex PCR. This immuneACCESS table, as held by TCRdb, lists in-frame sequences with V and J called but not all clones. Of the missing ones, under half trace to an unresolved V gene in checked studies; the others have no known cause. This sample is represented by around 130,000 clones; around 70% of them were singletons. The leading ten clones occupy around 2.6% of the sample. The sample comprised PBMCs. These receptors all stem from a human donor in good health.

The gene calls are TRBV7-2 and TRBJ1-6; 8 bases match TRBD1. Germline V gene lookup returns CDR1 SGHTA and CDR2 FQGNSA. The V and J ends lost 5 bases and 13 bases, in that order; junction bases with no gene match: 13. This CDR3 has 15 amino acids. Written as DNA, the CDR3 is TGTGCCAGCAGCACACCGAGGACAGGGCAGGGTCCCCTCCACTTT. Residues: CASSTPRTGQGPLHF. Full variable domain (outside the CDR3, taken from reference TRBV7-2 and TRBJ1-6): GAGVSQSPSNKVTEKGKDVELRCDPISGHTALYWYRQSLGQGLEFLIYFQGNSAPDKSGLPSDRFSAERTGGSVSTLTIQRTQQEDSAVYLCASSTPRTGQGPLHFGNGTRLTVT.

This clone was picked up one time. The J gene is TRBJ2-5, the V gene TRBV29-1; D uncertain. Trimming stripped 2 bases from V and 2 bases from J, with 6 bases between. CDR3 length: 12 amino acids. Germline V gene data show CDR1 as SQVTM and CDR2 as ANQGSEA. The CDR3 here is CSVETQQETQYF. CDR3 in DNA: TGCAGCGTTGAAACACAGCAAGAGACCCAGTACTTC.

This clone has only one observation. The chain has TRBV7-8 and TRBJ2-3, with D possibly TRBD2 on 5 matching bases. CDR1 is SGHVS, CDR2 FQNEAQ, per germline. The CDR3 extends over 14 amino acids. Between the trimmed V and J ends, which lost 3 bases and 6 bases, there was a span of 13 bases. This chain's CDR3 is CASSFPSPPDTQYF. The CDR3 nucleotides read TGTGCCAGCAGCTTCCCTAGCCCCCCCGATACGCAGTATTTT.

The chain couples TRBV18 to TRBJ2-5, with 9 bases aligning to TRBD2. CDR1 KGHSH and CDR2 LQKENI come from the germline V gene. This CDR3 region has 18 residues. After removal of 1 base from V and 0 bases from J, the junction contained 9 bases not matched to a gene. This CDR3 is CASSPLHTRGGYQETQYF. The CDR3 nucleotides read TGTGCCAGCTCACCACTACATACGCGGGGGGGGTACCAAGAGACCCAGTACTTC. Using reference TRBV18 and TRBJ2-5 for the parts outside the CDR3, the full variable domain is NAGVMQNPRHLVRRRGQEARLRCSPMKGHSHVYWYRQLPEEGLKFMVYLQKENIIDESGMPKERFSAEFPKEGPSILRIQQVVRGDSAAYFCASSPLHTRGGYQETQYFGPGTRLLVL.

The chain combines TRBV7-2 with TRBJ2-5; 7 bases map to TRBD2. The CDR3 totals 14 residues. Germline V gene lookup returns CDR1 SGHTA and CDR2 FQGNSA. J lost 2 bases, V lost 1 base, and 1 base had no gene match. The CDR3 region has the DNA TGTGCCAGCAGCTTAGGGGGGGGTCAAGAGACCCAGTACTTC. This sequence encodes CASSLGGGQETQYF.

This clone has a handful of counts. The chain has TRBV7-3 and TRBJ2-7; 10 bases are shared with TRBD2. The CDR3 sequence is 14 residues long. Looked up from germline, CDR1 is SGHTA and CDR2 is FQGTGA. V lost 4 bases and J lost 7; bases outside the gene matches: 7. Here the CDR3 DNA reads TGTGCCAGCAGCTCCGGTCCACTAGCGGGAGAGCAGTACTTC. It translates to CASSSGPLAGEQYF.

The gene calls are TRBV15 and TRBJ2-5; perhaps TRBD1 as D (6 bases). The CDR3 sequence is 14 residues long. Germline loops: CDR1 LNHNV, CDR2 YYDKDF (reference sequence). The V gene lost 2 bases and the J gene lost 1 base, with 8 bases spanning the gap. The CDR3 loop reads CATSRTGPQETQYF. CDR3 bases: TGTGCCACCAGCAGAACAGGGCCCCAAGAGACCCAGTACTTC.

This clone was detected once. CDR3 region: CASSLETGANEQYF. The DNA of the CDR3 is TGTGCCAGCAGCTTAGAAACAGGGGCCAACGAGCAGTACTTC. The V call is TRBV7-7, the J call TRBJ2-7; 7 bases are shared with TRBD1. Germline-derived CDR1 and CDR2 are SSHAT and FNYEAQ (reference sequence). This CDR3 is 14 amino acids long. The trim removed 1 base at V and 5 bases at J, leaving 5 bases unmatched.

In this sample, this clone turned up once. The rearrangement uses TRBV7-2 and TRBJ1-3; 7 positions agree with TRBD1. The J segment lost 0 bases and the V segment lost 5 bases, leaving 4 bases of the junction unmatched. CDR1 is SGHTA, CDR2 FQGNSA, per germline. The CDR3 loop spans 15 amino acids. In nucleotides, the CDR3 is TGTGCCAGCAGCCTCGACAGGGCCTCTGGAAACACCATATATTTT. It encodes CASSLDRASGNTIYF. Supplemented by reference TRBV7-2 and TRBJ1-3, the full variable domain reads GAGVSQSPSNKVTEKGKDVELRCDPISGHTALYWYRQSLGQGLEFLIYFQGNSAPDKSGLPSDRFSAERTGGSVSTLTIQRTQQEDSAVYLCASSLDRASGNTIYFGEGSWLTVV.

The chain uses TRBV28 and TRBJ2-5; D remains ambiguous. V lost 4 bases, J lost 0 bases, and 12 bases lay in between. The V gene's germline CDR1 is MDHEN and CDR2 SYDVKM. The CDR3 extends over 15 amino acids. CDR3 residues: CASSSNTDHQETQYF. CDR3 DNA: TGTGCCAGCAGTTCAAACACAGATCACCAAGAGACCCAGTACTTC.

CDR3 amino acids: CASSQDLTGVVTGELFF. CDR3 nucleotides: TGCGCCAGCAGCCAAGATTTAACAGGGGTGGTTACCGGGGAGCTGTTTTTT. The V and J genes are TRBV4-3 and TRBJ2-2, with TRBD1 matching 7 bases. With V trimmed by 0 bases and J by 5 bases, 9 bases remained unmatched. This CDR3 is built from 17 residues. Germline V gene sequence: CDR1 LGHNA, CDR2 YSLEER.

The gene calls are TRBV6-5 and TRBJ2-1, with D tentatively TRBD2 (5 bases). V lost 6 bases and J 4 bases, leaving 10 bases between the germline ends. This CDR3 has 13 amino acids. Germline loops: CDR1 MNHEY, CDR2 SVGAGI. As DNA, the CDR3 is TGTGCCAGCAGCCAGCCGGGATACAATGAGCAGTTCTTC. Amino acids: CASSQPGYNEQFF.

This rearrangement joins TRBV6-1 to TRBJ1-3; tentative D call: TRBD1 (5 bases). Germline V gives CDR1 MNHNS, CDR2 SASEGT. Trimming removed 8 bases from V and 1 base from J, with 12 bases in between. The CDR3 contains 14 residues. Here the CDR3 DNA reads TGTGCCAGCGGGGGGTCGAGGTCTGGAAACACCATATATTTT. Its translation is CASGGSRSGNTIYF.

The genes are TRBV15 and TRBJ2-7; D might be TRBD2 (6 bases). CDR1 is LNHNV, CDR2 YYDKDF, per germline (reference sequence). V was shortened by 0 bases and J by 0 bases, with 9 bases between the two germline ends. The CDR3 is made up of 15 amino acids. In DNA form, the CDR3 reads TGTGCCACCAGCAGAGACACGGGGGACTCCTACGAGCAGTACTTC. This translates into CATSRDTGDSYEQYF.

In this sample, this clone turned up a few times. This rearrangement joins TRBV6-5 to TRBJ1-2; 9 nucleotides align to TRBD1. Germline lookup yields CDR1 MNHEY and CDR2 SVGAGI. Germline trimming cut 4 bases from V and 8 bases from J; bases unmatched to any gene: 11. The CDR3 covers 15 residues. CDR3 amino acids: CASSSTPGQGRGYTF. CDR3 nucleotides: TGTGCCAGCAGTTCCACCCCGGGACAGGGTAGGGGCTACACCTTC.

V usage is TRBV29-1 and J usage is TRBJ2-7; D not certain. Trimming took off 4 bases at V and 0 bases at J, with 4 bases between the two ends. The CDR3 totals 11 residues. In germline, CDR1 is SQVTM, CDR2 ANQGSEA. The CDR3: CSVGASYEQYF. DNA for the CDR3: TGCAGCGTTGGAGCCTCCTACGAGCAGTACTTC.

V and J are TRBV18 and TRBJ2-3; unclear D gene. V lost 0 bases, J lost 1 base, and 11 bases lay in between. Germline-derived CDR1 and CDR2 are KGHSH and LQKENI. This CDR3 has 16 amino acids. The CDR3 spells CASSPPSLAGTDTQYF. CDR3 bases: TGTGCCAGCTCACCACCCTCGCTCGCGGGCACAGATACGCAGTATTTT.

CDR3 nucleotide sequence: TGTGCCAGCAGCTCCCGAAGGGGTTGGGGCCTGAACACCGGGGAGCTGTTTTTT. Its translation is CASSSRRGWGLNTGELFF. The chain links TRBV7-8 to TRBJ2-2, with D perhaps TRBD1 (5 bases). The germline V gene has CDR1 SGHVS and CDR2 FQNEAQ. Trimming stripped 4 bases from V and 1 base from J, with 19 bases between. This CDR3 spans 18 amino acids.

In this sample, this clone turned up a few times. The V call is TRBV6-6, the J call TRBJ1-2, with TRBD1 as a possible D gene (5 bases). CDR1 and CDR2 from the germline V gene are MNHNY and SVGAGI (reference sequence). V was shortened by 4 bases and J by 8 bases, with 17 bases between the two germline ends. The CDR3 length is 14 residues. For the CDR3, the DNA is TGTGCCAGCAGTTTCCCAGGGCAGGGTAGGGGCTACACCTTC. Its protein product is CASSFPGQGRGYTF.

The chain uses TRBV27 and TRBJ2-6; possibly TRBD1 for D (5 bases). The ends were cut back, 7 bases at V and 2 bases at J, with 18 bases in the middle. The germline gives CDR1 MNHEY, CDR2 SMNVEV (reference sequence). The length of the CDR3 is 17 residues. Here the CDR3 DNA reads TGTGCCAGCATCCGGGTAGTGGGGCTAACTGGGGCCAACGTCCTGACTTTC. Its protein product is CASIRVVGLTGANVLTF.

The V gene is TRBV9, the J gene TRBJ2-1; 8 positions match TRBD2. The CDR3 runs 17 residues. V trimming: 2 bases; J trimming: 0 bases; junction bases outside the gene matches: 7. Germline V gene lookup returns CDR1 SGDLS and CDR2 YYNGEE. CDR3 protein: CASSVTTSASSYNEQFF. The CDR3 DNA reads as TGTGCCAGCAGCGTCACGACTAGCGCTAGCTCCTACAATGAGCAGTTCTTC.

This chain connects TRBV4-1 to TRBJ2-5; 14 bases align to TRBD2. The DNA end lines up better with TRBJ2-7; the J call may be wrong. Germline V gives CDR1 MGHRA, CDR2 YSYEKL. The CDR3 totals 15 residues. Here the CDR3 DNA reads TGCGCCAGCAGCCTCGGGACTAGCGGGAGCTACGAGCAGTACTTC. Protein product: CASSLGTSGSYEQYF.

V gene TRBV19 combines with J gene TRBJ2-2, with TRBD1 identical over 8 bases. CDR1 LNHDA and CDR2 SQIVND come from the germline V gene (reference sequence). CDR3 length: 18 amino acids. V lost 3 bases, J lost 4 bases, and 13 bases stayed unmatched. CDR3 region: CASSINVQGARSTGELFF. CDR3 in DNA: TGTGCCAGTAGTATTAACGTGCAGGGGGCGCGAAGCACCGGGGAGCTGTTTTTT.

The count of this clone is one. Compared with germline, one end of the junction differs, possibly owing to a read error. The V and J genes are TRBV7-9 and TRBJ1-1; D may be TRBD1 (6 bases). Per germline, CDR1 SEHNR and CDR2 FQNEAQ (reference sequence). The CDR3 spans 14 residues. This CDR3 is CASSQGMGVTKAFF. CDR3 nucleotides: TGTGCCAGCAGCCAGGGGATGGGGGTCACTAAAGCTTTCTTT. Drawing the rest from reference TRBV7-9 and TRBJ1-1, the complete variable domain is DTGVSQNPRHKITKRGQNVTFRCDPISEHNRLYWYRQTLGQGPEFLTYFQNEAQLEKSRLLSDRFSAERPKGSFSTLEIQRTEQGDSAMYLCASSQGMGVTKAFFGQGTRLTVV.

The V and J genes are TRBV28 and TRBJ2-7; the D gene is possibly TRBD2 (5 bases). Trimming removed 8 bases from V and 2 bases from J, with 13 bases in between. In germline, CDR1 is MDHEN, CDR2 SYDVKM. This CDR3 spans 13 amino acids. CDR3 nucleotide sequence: TGTGCCAGCTTCTCCCGTAGCGCCTACGAGCAGTACTTC. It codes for CASFSRSAYEQYF.